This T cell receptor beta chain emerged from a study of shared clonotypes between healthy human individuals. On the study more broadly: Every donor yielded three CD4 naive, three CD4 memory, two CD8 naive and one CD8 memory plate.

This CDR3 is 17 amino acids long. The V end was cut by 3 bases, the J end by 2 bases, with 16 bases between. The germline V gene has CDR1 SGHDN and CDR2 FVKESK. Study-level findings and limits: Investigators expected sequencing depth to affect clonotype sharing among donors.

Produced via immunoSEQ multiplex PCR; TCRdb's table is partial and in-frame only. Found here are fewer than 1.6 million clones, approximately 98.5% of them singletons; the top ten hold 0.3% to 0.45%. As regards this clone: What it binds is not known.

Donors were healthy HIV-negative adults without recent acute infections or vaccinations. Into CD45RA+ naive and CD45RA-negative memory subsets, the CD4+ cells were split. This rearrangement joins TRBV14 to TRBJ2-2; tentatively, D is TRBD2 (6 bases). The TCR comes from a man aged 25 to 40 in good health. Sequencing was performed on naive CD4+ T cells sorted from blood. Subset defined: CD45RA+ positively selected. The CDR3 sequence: CASSHYLTGVNTGELFF. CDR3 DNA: TGTGCCAGCAGCCATTACCTAACGGGAGTTAACACCGGGGAGCTGTTTTTT.